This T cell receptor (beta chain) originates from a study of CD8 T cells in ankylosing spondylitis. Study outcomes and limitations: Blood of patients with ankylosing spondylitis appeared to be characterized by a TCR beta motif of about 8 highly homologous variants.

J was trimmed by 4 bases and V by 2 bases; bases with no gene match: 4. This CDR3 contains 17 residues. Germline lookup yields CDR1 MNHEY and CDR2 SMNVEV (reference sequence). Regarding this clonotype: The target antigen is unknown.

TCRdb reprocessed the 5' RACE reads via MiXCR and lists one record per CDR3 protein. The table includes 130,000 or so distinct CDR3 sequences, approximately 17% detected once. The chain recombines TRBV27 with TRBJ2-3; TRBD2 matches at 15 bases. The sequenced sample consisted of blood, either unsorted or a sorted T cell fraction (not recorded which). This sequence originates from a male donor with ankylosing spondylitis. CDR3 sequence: CASSLGLAGGPPDTQYF. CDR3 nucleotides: TGTGCCAGCAGTTTAGGACTAGCGGGAGGGCCGCCAGATACGCAGTATTTT.